These 9 T cell receptor beta chains were sequenced from one sample in a study of OX40 agonist ivuxolimab in advanced cancers. Library preparation was by the immunoSEQ multiplex PCR assay. The source is immuneACCESS, and TCRdb retained only in-frame sequences with V and J called. Part of the clones is not carried over; for the studies checked, unresolved V genes explain less than half of this, and the remainder is unexplained. The sample profile shows approximately 71,000 clones; roughly 85% of them were found once. Of the sample, 9.5% to 13% falls within the top ten clones. The starting material was CD4+ or CD8+ T cells sorted from blood, obtained in a trial of the OX40 agonist ivuxolimab. Source of these receptors: an adult with an advanced solid tumor such as melanoma, head and neck, liver or kidney cancer.

The chain carries TRBV6-5 and TRBJ1-1; D is possibly TRBD1 (6 bases). Trimming pared 5 bases from V and 6 bases from J, leaving 19 bases between. The length of the CDR3 is 15 residues. Germline CDR1 reads MNHEY; CDR2 reads SVGAGI. The DNA of the CDR3 is TGTGCCAGCAGTCCGTTAGGAGGGGGGGATGCTGAAGCTTTCTTT. Residues: CASSPLGGGDAEAFF.

The chain couples TRBV7-2 to TRBJ2-5, with D perhaps TRBD2 (5 bases). The CDR3 has 13 amino acids. Germline-derived CDR1 and CDR2 are SGHTA and FQGNSA. Trimming left V 5 bases short and J 6 bases short, with 13 bases between. In DNA, the CDR3 is TGTGCCAGCAGCACCGACGGAGGAAAGACCCAGTACTTC. Its translation is CASSTDGGKTQYF.

V usage is TRBV5-4 and J usage is TRBJ2-5, with 11 bases that match TRBD2. V lost 1 base, J lost 5 bases, and 4 bases stayed unmatched. The CDR3 loop spans 15 amino acids. Germline V CDR1 and CDR2: SGHNT, YYREEE (reference sequence). The CDR3 DNA sequence: TGTGCCAGCAGCTTGACTAGCGGGGGTAGGGAGACCCAGTACTTC. It is translated as CASSLTSGGRETQYF. Complete variable domain (other parts from reference TRBV5-4 and TRBJ2-5): ETGVTQSPTHLIKTRGQQVTLRCSSQSGHNTVSWYQQALGQGPQFIFQYYREEENGRGNFPPRFSGLQFPNYSSELNVNALELDDSALYLCASSLTSGGRETQYFGPGTRLLVL.

The chain links TRBV5-4 to TRBJ2-7; D might be TRBD2 (7 bases). This CDR3 has 16 amino acids. The germline CDR1 and CDR2 sequences are SGHNT and YYREEE (reference sequence). Between the trimmed V and J ends, which lost 4 bases and 3 bases, there was a span of 20 bases. The CDR3 sequence: CASSTYLTGGGYEQYF. The CDR3 DNA is TGTGCCAGCAGCACTTACCTGACAGGCGGGGGCTACGAGCAGTACTTC.

The J gene is TRBJ2-3, the V gene TRBV7-3; 7 bases map to TRBD2. The germline gives CDR1 SGHTA, CDR2 FQGTGA. J gave up 3 bases and V 1 base, and 4 bases lay outside the gene matches. The length of the CDR3 is 15 residues. The CDR3 reads CASSLMAGVTDTQYF. CDR3 coding DNA: TGTGCCAGCAGCTTAATGGCGGGAGTAACAGATACGCAGTATTTT.

In this sample, this clone turned up many times. The chain employs TRBV6-5 and TRBJ2-5; D gene uncertain. The V end was cut by 2 bases, the J end by 4 bases, with 14 bases between. This CDR3 region has 15 residues. Germline assignment: CDR1 MNHEY and CDR2 SVGAGI. CDR3 DNA: TGTGCCAGCAGTTACGGCCCCAATCGGGCAGAGACCCAGTACTTC. Translating gives CASSYGPNRAETQYF.

The chain uses TRBV28 and TRBJ2-7, with TRBD2 matching over 8 bases. This CDR3 contains 15 residues. The germline V gene encodes CDR1 MDHEN and CDR2 SYDVKM. J was trimmed by 3 bases and V by 5 bases; bases with no gene match: 9. CDR3 loop: CASSAGGVSFYEQYF. For the CDR3, the DNA is TGTGCCAGCAGTGCCGGGGGGGTTAGCTTCTACGAGCAGTACTTC.

The chain combines TRBV4-1 with TRBJ2-2; 10 bases fit TRBD1. CDR1 and CDR2 (germline): MGHRA, YSYEKL. CDR3 length: 16 residues. V was clipped by 3 bases and J by 6 bases; unmatched bases: 7. CDR3 in DNA: TGCGCCAGCAGCCAGAACGTGGGACAGGGGCCCGGGGAGCTGTTTTTT. Its protein product is CASSQNVGQGPGELFF.

This rearrangement joins TRBV7-2 to TRBJ2-1; 9 nucleotides line up with TRBD2. The CDR3 contains 16 residues. Germline V gene sequence: CDR1 SGHTA, CDR2 FQGNSA. V was clipped by 5 bases and J by 5 bases; unmatched bases: 10. CDR3 sequence (DNA): TGTGCCAGCAGCAGATCTAGCGGGGTAAAAGACAATGAGCAGTTCTTC. As protein: CASSRSSGVKDNEQFF.